This T cell receptor (beta chain) was observed in a study of OX40 agonist ivuxolimab in advanced cancers. Study-level information: Partial responses were observed in three patients, of whom one had hepatocellular carcinoma and two had cutaneous melanoma.

This CDR3 has 18 amino acids. Germline trimming cut 2 bases from V and 2 bases from J; bases unmatched to any gene: 9. Germline lookup yields CDR1 SGHTS and CDR2 YDEGEE. Measured with immunoSEQ multiplex PCR; TCRdb has only the in-frame clones, and not every one. The sample has more than 35,000 clones, around 80% seen once. People who had autoimmune disease history or systemic immunosuppression were excluded. Sampling times: baseline, cycle 4 day 1, cycle 7 day 1. On this clone: What it binds is not known.

Broader study findings: No determination was made of the antigen specificity of the expanded peripheral T cells.

The sequences come from CD4+ or CD8+ T cells sorted from blood, collected in a trial of the OX40 agonist ivuxolimab. This receptor was obtained from an adult with an advanced solid tumor such as melanoma, head and neck, liver or kidney cancer. This chain uses TRBV5-8 with TRBJ2-2, with TRBD2 matching over 10 bases. The CDR3 DNA reads as TGTGCCAGCAGCTTCCCCCAAGGACTAGCGGCTAACACCGGGGAGCTGTTTTTT. Its translation: CASSFPQGLAANTGELFF.